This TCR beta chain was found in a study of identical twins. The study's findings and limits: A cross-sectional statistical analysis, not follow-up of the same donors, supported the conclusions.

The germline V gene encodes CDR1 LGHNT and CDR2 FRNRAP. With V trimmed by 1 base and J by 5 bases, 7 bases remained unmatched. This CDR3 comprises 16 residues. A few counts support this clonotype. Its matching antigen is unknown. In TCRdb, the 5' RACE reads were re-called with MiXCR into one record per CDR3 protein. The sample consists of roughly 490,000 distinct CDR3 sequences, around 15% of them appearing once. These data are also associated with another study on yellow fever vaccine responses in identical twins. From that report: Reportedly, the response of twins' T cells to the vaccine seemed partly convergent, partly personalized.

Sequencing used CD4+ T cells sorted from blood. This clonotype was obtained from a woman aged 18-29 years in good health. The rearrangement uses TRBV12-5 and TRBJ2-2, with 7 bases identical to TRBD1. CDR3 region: CASGLATGVTTGELFF. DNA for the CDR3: TGTGCTAGTGGTTTGGCAACAGGGGTGACAACCGGGGAGCTGTTTTTT.